These T cell receptor beta chains were read from a single sample in a study of blood T cell repertoires in COVID-19. Measured with immunoSEQ multiplex PCR; TCRdb has only the in-frame clones, and not every one. The sample holds 120,000 to 150,000 clones; roughly 90% are singletons and the top ten take approximately 2.5%. The sample taken for sequencing was peripheral blood. These TCRs come from a human donor in a cohort sampled during active COVID-19. Each CDR3 is given with its conserved first and last residue.

J,V,length,CDR3
TRBJ2-1,TRBV15,16,CATSRDLAGVYNEQFF
TRBJ2-5,TRBV9,16,CASSVRLAGGKETQYF
TRBJ2-2,TRBV2,14,CASSWGGRTGELFF
TRBJ1-1,TRBV6-5,14,CASSWDRRDTEAFF
TRBJ2-7,TRBV5-1,18,CASSPTPTGNLISYEQYF
TRBJ1-3,TRBV30,15,CAWKEQARSGNTIYF
TRBJ1-5,TRBV5-6,14,CASSRGQGYQPQHF
TRBJ2-2,TRBV11-2,15,CASSLTGGRAGELFF
TRBJ2-2,TRBV7-9,15,CASSSGHDLTGELFF
TRBJ1-6,TRBV6-5,16,CASSYRRTVPHSPLHF
TRBJ1-2,TRBV18,14,CASSLTGGNYGYTF
TRBJ2-7,TRBV30,14,CAWSAGTTHYEQYF
TRBJ2-7,TRBV28,15,CASTTSKRGAEEQYF
TRBJ2-2,TRBV9,16,CASSPRLAGRTGELFF
TRBJ1-2,TRBV4-3,14,CASSQGQGGYGYTF
TRBJ1-1,TRBV16,11,CASSRTVEAFF